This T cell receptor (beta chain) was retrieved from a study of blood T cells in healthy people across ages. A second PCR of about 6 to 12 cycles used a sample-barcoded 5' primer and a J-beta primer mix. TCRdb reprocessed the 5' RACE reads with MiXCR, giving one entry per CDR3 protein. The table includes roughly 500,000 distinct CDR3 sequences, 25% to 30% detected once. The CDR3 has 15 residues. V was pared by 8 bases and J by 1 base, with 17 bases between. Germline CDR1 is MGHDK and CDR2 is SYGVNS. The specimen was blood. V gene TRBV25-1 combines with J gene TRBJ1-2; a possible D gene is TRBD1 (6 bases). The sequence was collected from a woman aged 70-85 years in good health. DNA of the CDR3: TGTGCCAGCCAGAGACGGGGGGCCGGTAACTATGGCTACACCTTC. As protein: CASQRRGAGNYGYTF.